These 11 T cell receptor beta chains originate from one sample sequenced in a study of blood T cell repertoires in COVID-19. Assay: immunoSEQ multiplex PCR; the TCRdb copy retains only in-frame clones and omits some. The profile shows 250,000 to 350,000 clones, 88% of them singletons. Material: PBMCs or T cells enriched from blood (not recorded which). Receptors were obtained from a woman aged 60 to 75 in a cohort exposed to, infected with or recovered from COVID-19 (not recorded which).

V and J are TRBV19 and TRBJ2-1; 9 nucleotides agree with TRBD1. The CDR3 loop spans 14 amino acids. Germline V gene lookup returns CDR1 LNHDA and CDR2 SQIVND (reference sequence). V lost 7 bases, J lost 7 bases, and 8 bases stayed unmatched. CDR3 in amino acids: CASMRGDRGNEQFF. CDR3 sequence (DNA): TGTGCCAGTATGAGGGGTGACAGGGGGAATGAGCAGTTCTTC. Using reference TRBV19 and TRBJ2-1 for the parts outside the CDR3, the full variable domain is DGGITQSPKYLFRKEGQNVTLSCEQNLNHDAMYWYRQDPGQGLRLIYYSQIVNDFQKGDIAEGYSVSREKKESFPLTVTSAQKNPTAFYLCASMRGDRGNEQFFGPGTRLTVL.

The chain has TRBV11-2 and TRBJ2-1; 8 bases fit TRBD2. CDR3 length: 16 amino acids. The germline gives CDR1 SGHAT, CDR2 FQNNGV. V lost 5 bases to trimming and J lost 4 bases; unmatched junction nucleotides: 10. CDR3 protein: CASSLRASGGYNEQFF. The CDR3, as DNA: TGTGCCAGCAGCCTAAGGGCAAGCGGGGGTTACAATGAGCAGTTCTTC.

A few counts support this clone. The V call is TRBV28, the J call TRBJ1-5; 12 positions agree with TRBD1. Per the germline V gene, CDR1 is MDHEN and CDR2 is SYDVKM. The V and J ends lost 4 bases and 7 bases, in that order; junction bases with no gene match: 8. The CDR3 runs to 16 residues. CDR3 sequence (DNA): TGTGCCAGCAGTTCCGTGGGACAGGGGGCGAACCAGCCCCAGCATTTT. Translation gives CASSSVGQGANQPQHF.

The chain links TRBV5-1 to TRBJ2-5; 10 bases are shared with TRBD1. The CDR3 has 16 amino acids. Looked up from germline, CDR1 is SGHRS and CDR2 is YFSETQ. Trimming took 2 bases from V and 5 from J; bases not matched to a gene: 9. CDR3 loop: CASSFRDRGPSETQYF. Written as DNA, the CDR3 is TGCGCCAGCAGCTTCCGGGACAGGGGTCCGTCGGAGACCCAGTACTTC. Together with reference TRBV5-1 and TRBJ2-5, the CDR3 gives the full variable domain: KAGVTQTPRYLIKTRGQQVTLSCSPISGHRSVSWYQQTPGQGLQFLFEYFSETQRNKGNFPGRFSGRQFSNSRSEMNVSTLELGDSALYLCASSFRDRGPSETQYFGPGTRLLVL.

This rearrangement joins TRBV6-5 to TRBJ1-1, with D unresolved. The CDR3 has 13 residues. V lost 7 bases to trimming and J lost 0 bases, with 9 bases between them. The V gene's germline CDR1 is MNHEY and CDR2 SVGAGI. The CDR3 reads CASKEVLNTEAFF. The CDR3 nucleotides are TGTGCCAGCAAGGAGGTATTGAACACTGAAGCTTTCTTT.

This chain joins TRBV4-1 and TRBJ2-5; a weak D match, TRBD1 (5 bases). CDR1 is MGHRA, CDR2 YSYEKL, per germline. The CDR3 is made up of 15 amino acids. Trimming left V 1 base short and J 5 bases short, with 14 bases between. The CDR3 loop is CASSQVGSGWETQYF. The CDR3 nucleotides are TGCGCCAGCAGCCAAGTTGGGTCAGGGTGGGAGACCCAGTACTTC.

The chain is built from TRBV30 and TRBJ1-2; D not certain. Germline V gives CDR1 GTSNPN, CDR2 SVGIG (reference sequence). CDR3 length: 13 amino acids. Trimming shortened V by 5 bases and J by 6 bases, and 16 bases separated the two germline ends. The CDR3 is CAWAAEGYNGYTF. In nucleotides, the CDR3 is TGTGCCTGGGCGGCTGAGGGTTATAATGGCTACACCTTC.

The chain recombines TRBV6-5 with TRBJ1-3; D is possibly TRBD1 (6 bases). This CDR3 is built from 14 residues. CDR1 and CDR2 (germline): MNHEY, SVGAGI. V was pared by 4 bases and J by 4 bases, with 11 bases between. CDR3 DNA: TGTGCCAGCAGTTCACAGGGCAGAGGAAACACCATATATTTT. Translating it yields CASSSQGRGNTIYF.

The chain uses TRBV10-3 and TRBJ2-7; TRBD1 agrees at 7 bases. The germline V gene encodes CDR1 ENHRY and CDR2 SYGVKD. V shed 6 bases and J 2 bases; nucleotides not matched to a gene: 4. The CDR3 runs 13 residues. Here the CDR3 reads CAISGTATYEQYF. CDR3 DNA sequence: TGTGCCATCAGCGGGACAGCTACCTACGAGCAGTACTTC.

The sample holds one count of this clone. Here the CDR3 reads CASSRLAGEGYEQYF. The CDR3 DNA is TGTGCCAGCTCTCGTCTAGCGGGAGAGGGCTACGAGCAGTACTTC. This sequence joins TRBV18 and TRBJ2-7, with 10 bases matching TRBD2. J was trimmed by 3 bases and V by 6 bases; bases with no gene match: 8. CDR3 length: 15 residues. Germline V lookup: CDR1 KGHSH, CDR2 LQKENI.

This clone was detected a few times. This chain joins TRBV12-5 and TRBJ1-1; D call uncertain. CDR1 is LGHNT, CDR2 FRNRAP, per germline. Trimming removed 5 bases from V and 6 bases from J, with 7 bases in between. The CDR3 consists of 11 residues. CDR3 sequence reads: CASGLGAEAFF. The CDR3 nucleotides are TGTGCTAGTGGTCTCGGGGCTGAAGCTTTCTTT.